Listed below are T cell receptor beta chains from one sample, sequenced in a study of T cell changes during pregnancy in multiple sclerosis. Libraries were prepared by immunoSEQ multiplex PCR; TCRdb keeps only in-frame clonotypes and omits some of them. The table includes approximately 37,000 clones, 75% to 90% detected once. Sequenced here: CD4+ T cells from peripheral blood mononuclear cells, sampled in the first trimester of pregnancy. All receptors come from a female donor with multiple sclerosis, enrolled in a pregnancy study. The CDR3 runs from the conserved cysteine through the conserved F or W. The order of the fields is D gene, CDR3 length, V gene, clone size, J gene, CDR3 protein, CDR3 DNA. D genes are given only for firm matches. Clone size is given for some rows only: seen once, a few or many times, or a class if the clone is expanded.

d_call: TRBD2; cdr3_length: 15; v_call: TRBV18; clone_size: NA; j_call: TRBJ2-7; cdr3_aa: CASSPVAGGSAEQYF; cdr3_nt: TGTGCCAGCTCACCAGTCGCGGGAGGGAGCGCCGAGCAGTACTTC
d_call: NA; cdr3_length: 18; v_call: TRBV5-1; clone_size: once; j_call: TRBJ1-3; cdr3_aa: CASLPMLRFPLSGNTIYF; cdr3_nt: TGCGCCAGCCTTCCCATGCTGAGGTTTCCCCTCTCTGGAAACACCATATATTTT
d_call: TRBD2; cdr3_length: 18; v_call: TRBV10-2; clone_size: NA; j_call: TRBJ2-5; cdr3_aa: CASSAGTSGLGASETQYF; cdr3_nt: TGCGCCAGCAGTGCCGGGACTAGCGGGTTAGGGGCTTCCGAGACCCAGTACTTC
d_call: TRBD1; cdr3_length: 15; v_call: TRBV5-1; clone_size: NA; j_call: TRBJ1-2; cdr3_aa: CASRAGTGEALGYTF; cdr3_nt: TGCGCCAGCAGGGCCGGGACAGGGGAGGCTTTGGGCTACACCTTC
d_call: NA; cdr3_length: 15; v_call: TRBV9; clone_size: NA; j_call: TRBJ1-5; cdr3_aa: CASSVGSESNQPQHF; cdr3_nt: TGTGCCAGCAGCGTAGGTTCGGAGTCTAATCAGCCCCAGCATTTT
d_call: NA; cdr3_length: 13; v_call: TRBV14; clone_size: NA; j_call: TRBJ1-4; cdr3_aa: CASSQVGPEKLFF; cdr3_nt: TGTGCCAGCAGCCAGGTCGGTCCTGAAAAACTGTTTTTT
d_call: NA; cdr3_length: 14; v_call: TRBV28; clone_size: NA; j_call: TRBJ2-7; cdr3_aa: CASRRVSTDYEQYF; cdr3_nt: TGTGCCAGCCGCAGGGTTAGCACAGACTACGAGCAGTACTTC
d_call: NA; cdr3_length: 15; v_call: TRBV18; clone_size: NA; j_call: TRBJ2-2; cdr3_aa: CASSPNSQGTGELFF; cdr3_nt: TGTGCCAGCTCACCAAATAGCCAGGGGACCGGGGAGCTGTTTTTT
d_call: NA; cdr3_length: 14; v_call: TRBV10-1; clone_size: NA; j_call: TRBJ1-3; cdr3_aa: CASNRQISGNTIYF; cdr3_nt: TGCGCCAGCAACAGACAGATCTCTGGAAACACCATATATTTT
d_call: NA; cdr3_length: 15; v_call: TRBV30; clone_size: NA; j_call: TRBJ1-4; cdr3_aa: CAWSTPRGTNEKLFF; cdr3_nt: TGTGCCTGGAGTACACCTCGGGGAACTAATGAAAAACTGTTTTTT
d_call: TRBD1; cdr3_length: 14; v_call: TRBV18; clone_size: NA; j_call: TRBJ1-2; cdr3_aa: CASSPNDREGGYTF; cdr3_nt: TGTGCCAGCTCACCAAACGACAGGGAAGGCGGCTACACCTTC
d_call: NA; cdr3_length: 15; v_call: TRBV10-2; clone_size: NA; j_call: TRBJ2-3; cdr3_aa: CASSESATPTDTQYF; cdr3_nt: TGCGCCAGCAGTGAGTCGGCGACACCCACAGATACGCAGTATTTT
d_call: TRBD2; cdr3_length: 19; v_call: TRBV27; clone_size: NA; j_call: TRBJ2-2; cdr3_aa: CASSTVWTSGPTNTGELFF; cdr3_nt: TGTGCCAGCAGTACCGTTTGGACTAGCGGGCCTACGAACACCGGGGAGCTGTTTTTT
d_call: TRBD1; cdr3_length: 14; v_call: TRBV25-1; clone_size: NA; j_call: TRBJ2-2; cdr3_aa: CASTWTGGTGELFF; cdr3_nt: TGTGCCAGCACCTGGACAGGGGGCACCGGGGAGCTGTTTTTT
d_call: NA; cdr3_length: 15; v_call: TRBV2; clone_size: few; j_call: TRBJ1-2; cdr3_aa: CASSVQGSSNYGYTF; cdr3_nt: TGTGCCAGCAGTGTTCAGGGGAGCTCTAACTATGGCTACACCTTC
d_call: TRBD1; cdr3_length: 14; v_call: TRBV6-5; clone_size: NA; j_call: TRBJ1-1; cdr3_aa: CASSYVQGALMAFF; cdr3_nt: TGTGCCAGCAGTTACGTACAGGGGGCGTTAATGGCTTTCTTT
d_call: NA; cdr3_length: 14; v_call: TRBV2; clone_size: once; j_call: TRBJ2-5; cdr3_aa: CARTKDSYQETQYF; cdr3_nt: TGTGCCAGGACGAAAGACAGTTACCAAGAGACCCAGTACTTC